Sequencing of this T cell receptor (beta chain) was carried out in a study of early T cells in non-severe SARS-CoV-2 infection (dated by TCRdb to about 2021). The study in broad terms: Because TCR sequencing was done on bulk RNA from unsorted whole blood, the alpha and beta chains could not be paired. Overall study outcomes, separate from this receptor: VDJdb matching was skewed toward anti-spike CD8 responses and likely underestimated virus-specific expansions, missing private and CD4 specificities.

Preparation of the library involved 5' RACE. Instrument on record: NextSeq 500. To correct for sequencing error and PCR bias, the TCR library protocol tagged individual cDNA molecules with unique molecular identifiers. Both TCR alpha and beta chains were sequenced, and tight co-correlation was observed between alpha and beta sequence abundances in each sample. The study's own analysis went as follows. Decombinator V4 was used to annotate the V gene, J gene and CDR3 of the TCR sequences. TCRs were defined as expanded if a significant change between any two time points was detected under a Poisson model with p below 0.0001. TCR abundances were normalised to the total number of TCRs sequenced in each sample and reported as counts per million. MAIT TCRs were defined by TRAV1-2 paired with TRAJ12, TRAJ20 or TRAJ33, and iNKT TCRs by TRAV10 paired with TRAJ18. A search of VDJdb, accessed on 1 November 2021, was run for TCRs annotated to CMV, EBV and SARS-CoV-2, with TCRs annotated for multiple antigens excluded. TCRdb reran the public reads through fastp at Q25 and MiXCR, keeping productive beta chains. Each CDR3 protein appears once, grouped with its most common genes and DNA. TCRdb, not the authors, supplied the V and J calls. For this sample there are approximately 15,000 distinct CDR3 sequences; around 6% appear just once. The ten largest clonotypes hold approximately 6.6% of the sample.

There are many counts of this clonotype. Its specific antigen is unknown. One base away there is no much larger clone; base qualities are not given. Trimming costs V 7 bases and J 1 base, and their ends lie 8 bases apart. The cysteine opens and the phenylalanine closes a CDR3 of 12 amino acids. Left in the record is the CDR3 DNA by itself, 36 bases read in frame from the first base. The germline V gene provides CDR1 SGHDT and CDR2 YYEEEE. This was a case-control study nested in a cohort of healthcare workers in London, UK, who had nasopharyngeal swab PCR tests and blood samples taken every week. Between 23 and 31 March 2020, the week of the UK lockdown, healthcare workers were enrolled and then followed up weekly for as long as 16 weeks.

The sequencing used whole blood, collected at baseline. The clonotype was recovered from an adult who was a healthcare worker with PCR-confirmed SARS-CoV-2 infection or an uninfected control (not recorded which). Rearrangement joined TRBV5-6 to TRBJ1-1; a tentative D call is TRBD1 (5 bases match). CDR3 region: CASYRPNTEAFF. In nucleotide form, the sequence is TGTGCCAGCTACAGGCCGAACACTGAAGCTTTCTTT.